Presented here are 9 T cell receptor beta chains from one specimen sequenced in a study of post-analysis software for immune sequencing data. Included in the TCR beta cDNA libraries were unique molecular identifiers. TCRdb passed the PCR reads through MiXCR, listing each CDR3 protein once. This table holds more than 500,000 distinct CDR3 sequences, approximately 31% found once. Study observations and caveats: TRBV5-6, TRBV5-1 and TRBV20-1 were among five TRBV segments more frequent in patients than controls.

No antigen has been assigned to these receptors. Sequenced material: blood. The source of these receptors is a girl aged 2-17 years with multiple sclerosis.

This chain joins TRBV6-6 and TRBJ1-5, with D unresolved. CDR1 is MNHNY, CDR2 SVGAGI, per germline (reference sequence). The CDR3 length is 15 residues. V was trimmed by 6 bases and J by 4 bases, leaving 16 bases between them. CDR3 loop: CASSPPGGQNQPQHF. As DNA, the CDR3 is TGTGCCAGCAGCCCACCGGGAGGCCAGAATCAGCCCCAGCATTTT.

This clonotype was counted a few times. V and J are TRBV6-5 and TRBJ2-5, with TRBD1 matching 7 bases. The CDR3 has 14 amino acids. V shed 5 bases, J shed 4 bases, and the junction held 7 bases outside the gene matches. Per the germline V gene, CDR1 is MNHEY and CDR2 is SVGAGI. The DNA for the CDR3 is TGTGCCAGCAGTCTGACAGGGTCTCGAGAGACCCAGTACTTC. Translating gives CASSLTGSRETQYF.

The chain carries TRBV9 and TRBJ2-3; possibly TRBD2 for D (5 bases). The CDR3 consists of 17 residues. CDR1 is SGDLS and CDR2 is YYNGEE in the germline V gene. Trimming shortened V by 4 bases and J by 1 base, and 19 bases separated the two germline ends. The CDR3 nucleotides read TGTGCCAGCAGCTCTACTCCCTTGGACGGGGGCACAGATACGCAGTATTTT. Translation gives CASSSTPLDGGTDTQYF. Complete variable domain (other parts from reference TRBV9 and TRBJ2-3): DSGVTQTPKHLITATGQRVTLRCSPRSGDLSVYWYQQSLDQGLQFLIQYYNGEERAKGNILERFSAQQFPDLHSELNLSSLELGDSALYFCASSSTPLDGGTDTQYFGPGTRLTVL.

The chain's CDR3 is CASSLSAGANNEQFF. In DNA form, the CDR3 reads TGCGCCAGCAGCTTGTCAGCGGGGGCGAACAATGAGCAGTTCTTC. The chain carries TRBV5-1 and TRBJ2-1; 8 positions match TRBD2. CDR1 and CDR2 (germline): SGHRS, YFSETQ. V trimming: 1 base; J trimming: 5 bases; junction bases outside the gene matches: 5. The CDR3 extends over 15 amino acids.

This clonotype was counted a few times. The chain couples TRBV12-3 or TRBV12-4 to TRBJ1-5, with D uncertain. Deletions cut 5 bases from V and 9 bases from J, with 14 bases between. CDR3 length: 13 amino acids. The chain's CDR3 is CASSLEYLSPQHF. In nucleotides, the CDR3 is TGTGCCAGCAGTCTTGAATACCTGTCGCCCCAGCATTTT.

This clonotype was counted ten times or more. The V and J genes are TRBV10-3 and TRBJ1-2, with a weak D call TRBD1 (6 bases). The CDR3 runs to 16 residues. Germline CDR1 ENHRY, CDR2 SYGVKD. Trimming took 7 bases from V and 3 from J, leaving 21 bases between them. Here the CDR3 reads CAITAQGRSNYYGYTF. In nucleotides, the CDR3 is TGTGCCATCACGGCGCAGGGGAGGTCAAACTACTATGGCTACACCTTC.

This rearrangement joins TRBV7-3 to TRBJ1-2; 8 bases match TRBD1. There are 13 residues in the CDR3. Looked up from germline, CDR1 is SGHTA and CDR2 is FQGTGA. The junction had 9 bases not matched to a gene; V was cut back by 5 bases and J by 10 bases. Here the CDR3 reads CASSPDRGSAYTF. The CDR3 nucleotides are TGTGCCAGCAGCCCCGACAGGGGATCGGCCTACACCTTC.

This rearrangement joins TRBV7-3 to TRBJ2-3; TRBD2 matches 9 bases. The trim removed 5 bases at V and 2 bases at J, leaving 8 bases unmatched. This CDR3 has 16 amino acids. Germline lookup yields CDR1 SGHTA and CDR2 FQGTGA. Written as DNA, the CDR3 is TGTGCCAGCAGCGCTTTAGCGGGGGCCCACACAGATACGCAGTATTTT. It codes for CASSALAGAHTDTQYF.

V and J are TRBV12-3 or TRBV12-4 and TRBJ2-3; D not certain. Trimming took off 6 bases at V and 5 bases at J, with 12 bases between the two ends. The CDR3 contains 13 residues. CDR3 residues: CASSSRGVDTQYF. The CDR3 region has the DNA TGTGCCAGCAGCTCGCGCGGAGTAGATACGCAGTATTTT.